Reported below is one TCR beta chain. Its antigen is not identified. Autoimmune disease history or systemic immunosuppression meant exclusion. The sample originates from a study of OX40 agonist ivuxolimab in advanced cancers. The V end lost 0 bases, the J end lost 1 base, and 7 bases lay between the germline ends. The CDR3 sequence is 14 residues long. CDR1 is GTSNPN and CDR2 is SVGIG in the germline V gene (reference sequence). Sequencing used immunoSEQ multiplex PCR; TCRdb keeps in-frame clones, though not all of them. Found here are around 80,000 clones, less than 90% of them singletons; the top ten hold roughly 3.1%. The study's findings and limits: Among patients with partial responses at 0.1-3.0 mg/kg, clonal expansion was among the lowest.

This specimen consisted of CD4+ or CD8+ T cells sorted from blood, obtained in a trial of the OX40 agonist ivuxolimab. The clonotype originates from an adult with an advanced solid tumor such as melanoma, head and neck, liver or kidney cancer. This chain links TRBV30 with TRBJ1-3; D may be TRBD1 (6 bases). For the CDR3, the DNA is TGTGCCTGGAGTGTAGGACAGTCTGGAAACACCATATATTTT. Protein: CAWSVGQSGNTIYF.